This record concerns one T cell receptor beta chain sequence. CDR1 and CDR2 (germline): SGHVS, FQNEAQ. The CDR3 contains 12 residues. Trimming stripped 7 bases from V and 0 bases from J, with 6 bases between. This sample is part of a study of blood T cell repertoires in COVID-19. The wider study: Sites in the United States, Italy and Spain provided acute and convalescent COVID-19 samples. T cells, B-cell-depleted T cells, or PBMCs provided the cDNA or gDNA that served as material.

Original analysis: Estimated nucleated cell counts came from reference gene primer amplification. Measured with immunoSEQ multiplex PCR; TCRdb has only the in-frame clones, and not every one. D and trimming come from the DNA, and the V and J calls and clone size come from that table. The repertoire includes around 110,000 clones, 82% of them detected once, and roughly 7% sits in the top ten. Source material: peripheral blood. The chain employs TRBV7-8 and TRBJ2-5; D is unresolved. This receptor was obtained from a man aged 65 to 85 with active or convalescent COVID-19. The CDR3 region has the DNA TGTGCCAGCAATTCATACCAAGAGACCCAGTACTTC. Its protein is CASNSYQETQYF.